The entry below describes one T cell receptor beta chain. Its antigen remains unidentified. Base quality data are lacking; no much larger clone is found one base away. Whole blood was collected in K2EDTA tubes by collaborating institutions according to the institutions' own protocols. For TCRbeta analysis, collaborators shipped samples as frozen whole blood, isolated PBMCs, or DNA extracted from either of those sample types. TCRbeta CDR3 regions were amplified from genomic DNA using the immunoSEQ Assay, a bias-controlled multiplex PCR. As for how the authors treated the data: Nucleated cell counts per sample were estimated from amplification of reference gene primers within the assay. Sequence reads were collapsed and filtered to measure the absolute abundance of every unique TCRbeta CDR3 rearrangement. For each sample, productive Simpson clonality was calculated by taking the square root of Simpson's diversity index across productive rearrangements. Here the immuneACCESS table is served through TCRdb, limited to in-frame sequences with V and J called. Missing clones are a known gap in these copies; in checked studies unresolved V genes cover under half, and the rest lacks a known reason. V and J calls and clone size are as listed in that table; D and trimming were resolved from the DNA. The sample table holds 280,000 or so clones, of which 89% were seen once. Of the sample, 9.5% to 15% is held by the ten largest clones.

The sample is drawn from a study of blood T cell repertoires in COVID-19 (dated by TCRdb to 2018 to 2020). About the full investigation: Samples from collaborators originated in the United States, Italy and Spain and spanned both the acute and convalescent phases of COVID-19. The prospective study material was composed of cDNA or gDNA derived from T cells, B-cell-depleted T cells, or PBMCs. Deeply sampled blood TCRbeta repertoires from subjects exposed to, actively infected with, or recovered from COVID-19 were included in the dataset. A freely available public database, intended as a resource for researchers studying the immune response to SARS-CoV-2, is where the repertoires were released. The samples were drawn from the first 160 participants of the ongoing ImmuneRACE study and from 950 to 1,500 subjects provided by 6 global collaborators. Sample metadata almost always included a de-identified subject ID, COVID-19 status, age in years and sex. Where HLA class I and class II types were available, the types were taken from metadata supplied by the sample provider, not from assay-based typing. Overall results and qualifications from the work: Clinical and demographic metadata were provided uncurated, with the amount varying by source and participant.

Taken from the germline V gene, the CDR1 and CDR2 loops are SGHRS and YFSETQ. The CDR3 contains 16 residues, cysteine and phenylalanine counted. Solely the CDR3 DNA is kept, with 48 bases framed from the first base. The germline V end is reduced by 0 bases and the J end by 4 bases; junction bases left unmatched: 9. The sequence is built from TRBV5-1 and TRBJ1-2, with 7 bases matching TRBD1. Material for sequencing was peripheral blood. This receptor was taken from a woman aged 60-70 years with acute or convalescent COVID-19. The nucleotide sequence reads TGCGCCAGCAGCTTGGATCCGACAGGGACATCCTATGGCTACACCTTC. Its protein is CASSLDPTGTSYGYTF.